This TCR beta chain came from a study of identical twins. In its sample, this clonotype was seen many times. V lost 6 bases and J 6 bases, leaving 15 bases between the germline ends. CDR3 length equals 13 residues. The germline CDR1 and CDR2 sequences are DFQATT and SNEGSKA (reference sequence). A single record per CDR3 protein comes from TCRdb applying MiXCR to the 5' RACE reads. The table records around 690,000 distinct CDR3 sequences, around 21% of them present only once. The sample was also reused in another study, on T cells expressing NK-cell markers.

The chain is built from TRBV20-1 and TRBJ2-1, with unresolved D. Material: PBMCs. The TCR comes from a woman between 18 and 29 years old in good health. The CDR3, as DNA: TGCAGTGCACGATTCGCCACGGTCAATGAGCAGTTCTTC. Amino acid sequence: CSARFATVNEQFF.